This is a list of T cell receptor beta chains from one sample in a study of cytomegalovirus exposure and HLA in healthy donors. Here immunoSEQ multiplex PCR was the method, and the copy in TCRdb shows in-frame clones only, minus some. The repertoire holds 300,000 or so clones, 88% seen once, with around 0.96% in the top ten. The sequenced material came from PBMCs. The receptors come from a man younger than 45 in good health and CMV-seronegative. The CDR3 runs from the conserved cysteine through the conserved F or W. The D gene is left open where the match is weak. Not all rows give a size; the values are once, few, many and, for expanded clones, a class.

. TRBJ1-5 TRBV18 . CASSPQKGDQPQHF TGTGCCAGCTCACCACAAAAGGGAGATCAGCCCCAGCATTTT
. TRBJ1-6 TRBV11-2 . CASSLQRFNSPLHF TGTGCCAGCAGCTTACAACGGTTTAATTCACCCCTCCACTTT
. TRBJ1-1 TRBV5-1 . CASSLAWGHTEAFF TGCGCCAGCAGCTTGGCCTGGGGGCACACTGAAGCTTTCTTT
. TRBJ2-1 TRBV6-5 TRBD2 CATQTSGYNEQFF TGTGCCACCCAGACTAGCGGCTACAATGAGCAGTTCTTC
. TRBJ2-1 TRBV4-1 TRBD1 CASSQPGQANNEQFF TGCGCCAGCAGCCAGCCGGGACAGGCAAACAATGAGCAGTTCTTC
. TRBJ2-7 TRBV14 TRBD1 CASSRLGQGGYEQYF TGTGCCAGCAGCCGACTGGGACAGGGGGGCTACGAGCAGTACTTC
. TRBJ1-1 TRBV14 . CASSQDRGRNTEAFF TGTGCCAGCAGCCAAGACAGGGGACGGAACACTGAAGCTTTCTTT
. TRBJ2-5 TRBV9 TRBD1 CASSPRQGKETQYF TGTGCCAGCAGCCCCCGACAGGGAAAAGAGACCCAGTACTTC
. TRBJ2-7 TRBV18 TRBD2 CASSPRSGGLTYEQYF TGTGCCAGCTCCCCGCGGAGCGGGGGCTTAACCTACGAGCAGTACTTC
. TRBJ2-5 TRBV2 TRBD1 CASGGTGKVETQYF TGTGCCAGCGGAGGGACAGGGAAGGTCGAGACCCAGTACTTC
. TRBJ2-1 TRBV2 TRBD2 CASSRRGASGGLYNEQFF TGTGCCAGCAGTAGGAGAGGCGCTAGCGGGGGGCTATACAATGAGCAGTTCTTC
. TRBJ1-2 TRBV6-6 . CASSYIGGGDYGYTF TGTGCCAGCAGTTACATAGGGGGTGGCGACTATGGCTACACCTTC
once TRBJ2-3 TRBV29-1 . CSVDRGALIPTDTQYF TGCAGCGTTGACAGGGGGGCCCTAATACCCACAGATACGCAGTATTTT
. TRBJ1-6 TRBV5-5 TRBD1 CASSFEGAVRNSPLHF TGTGCCAGCAGCTTCGAGGGGGCGGTCCGGAATTCACCCCTCCACTTT
once TRBJ1-5 TRBV19 . CATQLYSNQPQHF TGTGCCACACAGCTTTATAGCAATCAGCCCCAGCATTTT
. TRBJ2-7 TRBV6-1 TRBD1 CASKTGGREQYF TGTGCCAGTAAGACAGGGGGCCGTGAGCAGTACTTC
. TRBJ2-2 TRBV4-1 . CASSHRSTSIFGELFF TGCGCCAGCAGCCACCGCTCGACTAGTATTTTCGGGGAGCTGTTTTTT
. TRBJ1-4 TRBV27 TRBD1 CASSLRQGGEKLFF TGTGCCAGCAGTTTAAGACAGGGGGGTGAAAAACTGTTTTTT
. TRBJ2-5 TRBV7-7 TRBD1 CASSSDRGKETQYF TGTGCCAGCAGCAGTGACAGGGGGAAAGAGACCCAGTACTTC
. TRBJ1-5 TRBV30 . CAWSVLEHQPQHF TGTGCCTGGAGTGTATTAGAGCATCAGCCCCAGCATTTT
. TRBJ1-2 TRBV4-3 . CASSQDSAGVYGYTF TGCGCCAGCAGCCAAGATTCAGCCGGAGTATATGGCTACACCTTC
. TRBJ1-2 TRBV5-6 . CASSLTLYGYTF TGTGCCAGCAGCCTGACATTATATGGCTACACCTTC
. TRBJ1-2 TRBV6-5 . CASSLAGTVYGYTF TGTGCCAGCAGCTTGGCGGGCACTGTCTATGGCTACACCTTC
. TRBJ2-7 TRBV6-6 . CASSYSGGNEQYF TGTGCCAGCAGTTACTCGGGAGGTAACGAGCAGTACTTC
. TRBJ1-5 TRBV2 . CASQREADSNQPQHF TGTGCCAGCCAACGGGAGGCGGATAGCAATCAGCCCCAGCATTTT
. TRBJ1-2 TRBV7-2 TRBD1 CASSRDRVAGYTF TGTGCCAGCAGCCGAGACAGGGTAGCTGGCTACACCTTC
. TRBJ1-2 TRBV7-2 . CASTPGGYGYTF TGTGCCAGCACCCCGGGGGGGTATGGCTACACCTTC
few TRBJ2-7 TRBV5-4 TRBD1 CASSLMDRGNGEQYF TGTGCCAGCAGCTTGATGGACAGGGGAAACGGAGAGCAGTACTTC
. TRBJ1-5 TRBV27 . CASSLHRADLPQHF TGTGCCAGCAGTTTACACAGGGCTGATTTGCCCCAGCATTTT
. TRBJ2-5 TRBV19 TRBD1 CASSIARGQGRETQYF TGTGCCAGTAGTATAGCTAGGGGACAGGGACGAGAGACCCAGTACTTC
. TRBJ2-1 TRBV6-1 . CATTQSSYNEQFF TGTGCGACTACCCAGAGCTCCTACAATGAGCAGTTCTTC
once TRBJ2-7 TRBV7-6 . CASSHGHLGYEQYF TGTGCCAGCAGCCACGGACACCTTGGCTACGAGCAGTACTTC
. TRBJ2-3 TRBV18 . CASSPPPDSNTDTQYF TGTGCCAGCTCACCACCTCCCGACAGCAACACAGATACGCAGTATTTT
once TRBJ2-2 TRBV12-5 TRBD1 CASGLSPVQGPGELFF TGTGCTAGTGGTTTGTCGCCTGTACAGGGGCCCGGGGAGCTGTTTTTT
. TRBJ1-1 TRBV11-2 . CASSRRGNTEAFF TGTGCCAGCAGCAGACGGGGGAACACTGAAGCTTTCTTT
. TRBJ1-2 TRBV12-1 . CASSFMSGGYRGNYGYTF TGTGCCAGCAGCTTTATGAGTGGGGGGTACAGGGGGAACTATGGCTACACCTTC
. TRBJ2-2 TRBV7-9 TRBD1 CASRSRDRDTGELFF TGTGCCAGCAGGTCCCGGGACAGGGATACCGGGGAGCTGTTTTTT
. TRBJ2-1 TRBV29-1 TRBD2 CSVEDINSGGSSYNEQFF TGCAGCGTTGAAGATATCAATAGCGGGGGGTCTTCCTACAATGAGCAGTTCTTC
. TRBJ1-4 TRBV4-1 . CASSQDKAATVSGLFF TGCGCCAGCAGCCAAGATAAGGCGGCCACGGTGTCTGGACTGTTTTTT
few TRBJ2-5 TRBV2 . CASSPGQAQETQYF TGTGCCAGCAGTCCAGGGCAGGCCCAAGAGACCCAGTACTTC
. TRBJ1-1 TRBV9 TRBD1 CASSVGRGPTTEAFF TGTGCCAGCAGCGTAGGGAGGGGGCCTACAACTGAAGCTTTCTTT
. TRBJ2-3 TRBV5-1 TRBD2 CASSLGTSGGGTDTQYF TGCGCCAGCAGCCTGGGGACTAGCGGGGGTGGCACAGATACGCAGTATTTT
. TRBJ1-2 TRBV11-2 TRBD1 CASSIKAGTVVYGYTF TGTGCCAGCAGCATCAAGGCAGGGACAGTAGTCTATGGCTACACCTTC
. TRBJ1-5 TRBV7-9 . CASSLDGNQPQHF TGTGCCAGCAGCTTAGACGGGAATCAGCCCCAGCATTTT
. TRBJ2-2 TRBV25-1 TRBD2 CASGEGLLNTGELFF TGTGCCAGCGGAGAGGGACTACTCAACACCGGGGAGCTGTTTTTT
few TRBJ1-2 TRBV7-9 . CASSFSDGYTF TGTGCCAGCAGCTTTTCAGATGGCTACACCTTC
. TRBJ2-2 TRBV6-6 TRBD1 CASSTGTGIVGELFF TGTGCCAGCAGCACCGGGACAGGGATAGTCGGGGAGCTGTTTTTT
. TRBJ2-7 TRBV27 TRBD1 CASSLSAGQGTYEQYF TGTGCCAGCAGTTTATCAGCAGGACAGGGGACCTACGAGCAGTACTTC
few TRBJ1-2 TRBV6-4 . CASSEGGAGGYTF TGTGCCAGCAGTGAAGGGGGAGCGGGGGGCTACACCTTC
. TRBJ2-2 TRBV9 . CASNEGGQRSISTGELFF TGTGCCAGCAACGAAGGGGGTCAGAGATCCATAAGCACCGGGGAGCTGTTTTTT
. TRBJ1-2 TRBV7-9 . CASKDGVNYGYTF TGTGCCAGTAAAGACGGGGTTAACTATGGCTACACCTTC
. TRBJ1-2 TRBV9 . CASSVPVRSYGYTF TGTGCCAGCAGCGTACCGGTAAGATCCTATGGCTACACCTTC
. TRBJ2-2 TRBV6-5 TRBD1 CASRFRDRDTGELFF TGTGCCAGCAGATTCCGGGACAGGGACACCGGGGAGCTGTTTTTT
few TRBJ1-6 TRBV13 . CASTSPGNSPLHF TGTGCCAGCACCTCCCCGGGTAATTCACCCCTCCACTTT
. TRBJ2-2 TRBV29-1 . CSVGGRGGTGELFF TGCAGCGTTGGGGGACGGGGAGGCACCGGGGAGCTGTTTTTT
. TRBJ2-2 TRBV30 . CAWSVRVGTGELFF TGTGCCTGGAGTGTCCGGGTCGGGACCGGGGAGCTGTTTTTT
. TRBJ2-1 TRBV5-1 . CASSLVGSYNEQFF TGCGCCAGCAGCTTGGTTGGCAGCTACAATGAGCAGTTCTTC
. TRBJ1-2 TRBV9 TRBD1 CASSGNRGSLAPNYGYTF TGTGCCAGCAGCGGAAACAGGGGGAGCCTGGCCCCTAACTATGGCTACACCTTC